The T cell receptor beta chain under discussion was sequenced for a study of cytomegalovirus exposure and HLA in healthy donors. The study, taken as a whole, reports: Per a prior analysis, the majority of TCR beta V segments were productive roughly 87% or roughly 30% of the time.

Though probably carrying unrecorded immune exposures, donors were nominally healthy at sampling. This clone was found a few times. Antigen unknown. 13 Jbeta primers and 60 Vbeta primers were used for the PCR. In the authors' methods: In a later analysis, 80 million or so unique TCR beta chains included roughly 11 million shared by two or more donors. Assay used: immunoSEQ multiplex PCR; TCRdb lists only in-frame clones, some missing. The D gene and trimming were derived from the DNA, and the V and J assignments and clone size from that table. The table shows 150,000 to 200,000 clones, with more than 9.5% occurring only once. This CDR3 comprises 15 residues. Trimming stripped 5 bases from V and 2 bases from J, with 17 bases between. Germline lookup yields CDR1 SGHNT and CDR2 YYREEE (reference sequence).

This sequence originates from a man aged 45 to 65 in good health and CMV-seropositive. The sample consisted of PBMCs. The chain links TRBV5-4 to TRBJ2-7; D is ambiguous. The CDR3 DNA follows: TGTGCCAGCAGTCTGTCAGGTCGGTCAACCTACGAGCAGTACTTC. This codes for CASSLSGRSTYEQYF.